The 32 T cell receptor beta chains reported below all come from one sample, sequenced in a study of PD-1 blockade in mismatch repair-deficient tumors. The method was immunoSEQ multiplex PCR; TCRdb's version includes in-frame clones alone and lacks a portion of them. The sample lists about 19,000 clones, 82% occurring once. The sample was PBMCs, taken 52 weeks after starting pembrolizumab. The receptors originated from an adult with mismatch repair-deficient cancer.

This chain joins TRBV28 and TRBJ1-2; D gene ambiguous. The germline V gene has CDR1 MDHEN and CDR2 SYDVKM. Trimming left V 7 bases short and J 8 bases short, with 20 bases between. The length of the CDR3 is 14 residues. CDR3 in amino acids: CASNDQAFLGGYTF. The CDR3 DNA follows: TGTGCCAGCAACGACCAGGCCTTTCTGGGCGGCTACACCTTC.

The CDR3 is CASSPSGVTDTQYF. The CDR3 coding sequence is TGTGCCAGCAGCCCTAGCGGGGTAACAGATACGCAGTATTTT. This sequence joins TRBV4-2 and TRBJ2-3; 9 bases fit TRBD2. With 4 bases clipped from V and 3 bases from J, the junction kept 2 bases outside the gene matches. The germline V gene has CDR1 LGHNA and CDR2 YNFKEQ. The CDR3 covers 14 residues.

This chain links TRBV6-1 with TRBJ1-2; D gene ambiguous. The germline gives CDR1 MNHNS, CDR2 SASEGT. The CDR3 extends over 14 amino acids. The V end lost 6 bases, the J end lost 2 bases, and 13 bases lay between the germline ends. The CDR3 DNA follows: TGTGCCAGCAGCGGACCGACTACCAACTATGGCTACACCTTC. Its translation: CASSGPTTNYGYTF.

CDR3: CASSVSSTDTQYF. The DNA of the CDR3 is TGCGCCAGCAGCGTGAGTAGCACAGATACGCAGTATTTT. The rearrangement joins TRBV5-1 to TRBJ2-3; D gene unclear. Germline V gene sequence: CDR1 SGHRS, CDR2 YFSETQ. This CDR3 spans 13 amino acids. Between the trimmed V and J ends, which lost 4 bases and 0 bases, there was a span of 6 bases.

V gene TRBV28 combines with J gene TRBJ1-4, with D unresolved. Per the germline V gene, CDR1 is MDHEN and CDR2 is SYDVKM. Trimming took off 5 bases at V and 7 bases at J, with 14 bases between the two ends. The CDR3 sequence is 14 residues long. The CDR3 DNA is TGTGCCAGCAGTCAGTCGGGGAGGCGTGAAAAACTGTTTTTT. Translated, it gives CASSQSGRREKLFF.

The chain recombines TRBV5-1 with TRBJ2-3; possible D gene TRBD1, 5 bases. V was pared by 3 bases and J by 4 bases, with 9 bases between. Germline V gene lookup returns CDR1 SGHRS and CDR2 YFSETQ. The CDR3 sequence is 13 residues long. CDR3 region: CASSSQGSDTQYF. The CDR3 DNA reads TGCGCCAGCAGCTCCCAGGGATCAGATACGCAGTATTTT.

This sequence joins TRBV7-8 and TRBJ2-2; a possible D gene is TRBD2 (6 bases). The V end was cut by 2 bases, the J end by 0 bases, with 7 bases between. The CDR3 is 15 residues long. Germline V gene sequence: CDR1 SGHVS, CDR2 FQNEAQ. CDR3 in DNA: TGTGCCAGCAGCTTATGGAGGGCGAACACCGGGGAGCTGTTTTTT. It yields the protein CASSLWRANTGELFF.

This chain connects TRBV19 to TRBJ2-5; D is possibly TRBD2 (6 bases). Germline values: CDR1 LNHDA, CDR2 SQIVND (reference sequence). The V gene lost 3 bases and the J gene lost 4 bases, with 18 bases spanning the gap. The CDR3 spans 16 residues. CDR3 sequence: CASSIGPIGSGETQYF. The CDR3 bases are TGTGCCAGTAGTATTGGTCCGATCGGGAGTGGAGAGACCCAGTACTTC.

This clone was counted once. This chain links TRBV28 with TRBJ1-2; D is uncertain. The CDR3 length is 14 residues. Germline CDR1 and CDR2: MDHEN and SYDVKM. Trimming cost V 1 base and J 6 bases, with 12 bases left between them. CDR3 sequence reads: CASSLLGRQNGYTF. The CDR3 DNA is TGTGCCAGCAGTTTATTGGGCCGGCAGAATGGCTACACCTTC.

CDR3 amino acids: CASSSSGTSGRAYNEQFF. CDR3 bases: TGTGCCAGCAGTAGCTCCGGGACTAGCGGGAGGGCCTACAATGAGCAGTTCTTC. The V gene is TRBV7-9, the J gene TRBJ2-1, with 16 positions matching TRBD2. This CDR3 has 18 amino acids. V dropped 6 bases and J dropped 2; count of bases not matched to a gene: 7. Germline V gene sequence: CDR1 SEHNR, CDR2 FQNEAQ (reference sequence).

DNA of the CDR3: TGTGCCAGCAGTAACGGGGATCCCCTAGCGGGAGGTATTTACGAGCAGTACTTC. Translating gives CASSNGDPLAGGIYEQYF. The chain joins TRBV28 to TRBJ2-7; 11 bases align to TRBD2. Germline V gene lookup returns CDR1 MDHEN and CDR2 SYDVKM. Unmatched junction bases numbered 16, after V lost 5 bases and J lost 4 bases. This CDR3 has 18 amino acids.

The genes are TRBV9 and TRBJ1-3; a weak D match, TRBD1 (6 bases). V lost 4 bases and J lost 3, with 20 bases in between. The CDR3 is made up of 17 amino acids. Germline CDR1 and CDR2: SGDLS and YYNGEE. The CDR3 coding sequence is TGTGCCAGCAGCTCCCAACAGGGAGGGTTTCGTGGAAACACCATATATTTT. The encoded protein is CASSSQQGGFRGNTIYF.

The V and J genes are TRBV28 and TRBJ2-3; D is perhaps TRBD2 (5 bases). Germline V gives CDR1 MDHEN, CDR2 SYDVKM. The length of the CDR3 is 16 residues. The V end lost 2 bases, the J end lost 0 bases, and 12 bases lay between the germline ends. The CDR3 DNA is TGTGCCAGCAGTTTAGGTCGGGGAATGAGCACAGATACGCAGTATTTT. Translation gives CASSLGRGMSTDTQYF.

The chain carries TRBV6-4 and TRBJ2-4; TRBD1 agrees at 9 bases. Losses at the gene ends were 7 bases for V and 3 bases for J; bases not matched to a gene: 13. The CDR3 consists of 17 residues. Germline V gene data show CDR1 as MRHNA and CDR2 as SNTAGT. The CDR3 is CASTRSTGGYDKNIQYF. The CDR3 region has the DNA TGTGCCAGCACCCGATCGACAGGGGGATATGACAAAAACATTCAGTACTTC.

The chain uses TRBV7-2 and TRBJ1-1; the match to TRBD1 covers 8 bases. CDR1 SGHTA and CDR2 FQGNSA come from the germline V gene. The CDR3 extends over 16 amino acids. V was clipped by 5 bases and J by 0 bases; unmatched bases: 8. The CDR3 DNA reads TGTGCCAGCAGCGAACGACAGGGGCGCATGAACACTGAAGCTTTCTTT. This sequence encodes CASSERQGRMNTEAFF.

This rearrangement joins TRBV11-1 to TRBJ2-1, with TRBD2 as a possible D gene (6 bases). This CDR3 spans 15 amino acids. The germline gives CDR1 SGHAT, CDR2 FQDESV (reference sequence). V was clipped by 4 bases and J by 3 bases, with 13 bases between them. The CDR3 loop is CASSSSGLYYNEQFF. The CDR3 DNA reads TGTGCCAGCAGCTCTTCGGGACTTTACTACAATGAGCAGTTCTTC.

This chain links TRBV11-2 with TRBJ2-3; 7 bases agree with TRBD1. The CDR3 covers 15 residues. With 6 bases clipped from V and 2 bases from J, the junction kept 8 bases outside the gene matches. Germline V lookup: CDR1 SGHAT, CDR2 FQNNGV. The CDR3 spells CASSYDRDLTDTQYF. In DNA form, the CDR3 reads TGTGCCAGCAGTTACGACAGGGACCTCACAGATACGCAGTATTTT.

This clone came up once. The genes are TRBV28 and TRBJ1-2, with D hard to call. CDR1 and CDR2 (germline): MDHEN, SYDVKM. V lost 6 bases to trimming and J lost 8 bases, with 10 bases between them. There are 11 residues in the CDR3. The CDR3: CASRHSWGYTF. CDR3 coding DNA: TGTGCCAGCAGGCACAGCTGGGGCTACACCTTC.

DNA for the CDR3: TGTGCCAGCAGCTCCCCCTTATTTGGGGAGCTGTTTTTT. This codes for CASSSPLFGELFF. The J gene is TRBJ2-2, the V gene TRBV11-3, with D hard to call. Trimming stripped 4 bases from V and 8 bases from J, with 11 bases between. CDR1 and CDR2 from the germline V gene are SGHNT and YENEEA. There are 13 residues in the CDR3.

This clone has just one count. The rearrangement uses TRBV9 and TRBJ1-4, with D uncertain. This CDR3 comprises 15 residues. Trimming left V 4 bases short and J 4 bases short, with 14 bases between. Germline values: CDR1 SGDLS, CDR2 YYNGEE. The DNA of the CDR3 is TGTGCCAGCAGCCCCCGCGGTACTGGTAATGAAAAACTGTTTTTT. It is translated as CASSPRGTGNEKLFF.

The rearrangement joins TRBV28 to TRBJ2-1; 8 positions match TRBD2. CDR3 length: 14 residues. In germline, CDR1 is MDHEN, CDR2 SYDVKM. V shed 9 bases, J shed 11 bases, and the junction held 15 bases outside the gene matches. CDR3 region: CASSILAGRLQQFF. CDR3 DNA sequence: TGTGCCAGTTCCATATTAGCGGGACGACTCCAGCAGTTCTTC.

The chain is built from TRBV2 and TRBJ2-2; D perhaps matches TRBD1 (6 bases). Trimming shortened V by 7 bases and J by 7 bases, and 13 bases separated the two germline ends. The CDR3 length is 13 residues. Germline CDR1 is SNHLY and CDR2 is FYNNEI. The CDR3 is CASTSDRSGELFF. The CDR3 DNA reads TGTGCCAGCACCTCGGACAGAAGCGGGGAGCTGTTTTTT.

The chain employs TRBV5-4 and TRBJ2-7; 8 positions agree with TRBD1. J lost 3 bases, V lost 4 bases, and 6 bases had no gene match. The CDR3 runs to 14 residues. Looked up from germline, CDR1 is SGHNT and CDR2 is YYREEE (reference sequence). CDR3 region: CASSGGQEFYEQYF. CDR3 nucleotide sequence: TGTGCCAGCAGCGGGGGACAGGAATTCTACGAGCAGTACTTC. The full variable domain, in which reference TRBV5-4 and TRBJ2-7 provide the parts outside the CDR3, is ETGVTQSPTHLIKTRGQQVTLRCSSQSGHNTVSWYQQALGQGPQFIFQYYREEENGRGNFPPRFSGLQFPNYSSELNVNALELDDSALYLCASSGGQEFYEQYFGPGTRLTVT.

The chain couples TRBV19 to TRBJ1-3; 7 bases line up with TRBD1. Germline V lookup: CDR1 LNHDA, CDR2 SQIVND (reference sequence). The CDR3 has 14 amino acids. J gave up 4 bases and V 9 bases, and 9 bases lay outside the gene matches. The CDR3 loop is CASSDRVNGNTIYF. CDR3 in DNA: TGTGCCAGCTCTGACAGGGTTAACGGAAACACCATATATTTT.

The chain is built from TRBV5-5 and TRBJ2-1, with TRBD1 matching 9 bases. CDR3 size: 17 residues. The germline V gene has CDR1 SGHKS and CDR2 YYEKEE (reference sequence). V trimming: 4 bases; J trimming: 2 bases; junction bases outside the gene matches: 10. CDR3 sequence reads: CASSMGGGTGTYNEQFF. DNA for the CDR3: TGTGCCAGCAGCATGGGGGGCGGGACAGGGACCTACAATGAGCAGTTCTTC.

This rearrangement joins TRBV2 to TRBJ1-1, with 10 bases matching TRBD1. CDR3 size: 14 residues. After removal of 2 bases from V and 4 bases from J, the junction contained 1 base not matched to a gene. Germline loops: CDR1 SNHLY, CDR2 FYNNEI. CDR3 bases: TGTGCCAGCAGTGAACGGGACAGGGGCACTGAAGCTTTCTTT. Translated: CASSERDRGTEAFF. Full variable domain (remainder filled in from reference TRBV2 and TRBJ1-1): EPEVTQTPSHQVTQMGQEVILRCVPISNHLYFYWYRQILGQKVEFLVSFYNNEISEKSEIFDDQFSVERPDGSNFTLKIRSTKLEDSAMYFCASSERDRGTEAFFGQGTRLTVV.

The chain carries TRBV11-3 and TRBJ2-7; 8 bases align to TRBD2. This CDR3 is built from 15 residues. Germline values: CDR1 SGHNT, CDR2 YENEEA. Unmatched junction bases numbered 7, after V lost 4 bases and J lost 2 bases. The CDR3 reads CASSSIGGLAYEQYF. As DNA, the CDR3 is TGTGCCAGCAGCTCAATAGGGGGACTAGCCTACGAGCAGTACTTC.

The chain joins TRBV6-5 to TRBJ1-2; no clear D. This CDR3 has 15 residues. CDR1 and CDR2 from the germline V gene are MNHEY and SVGAGI. V shed 9 bases and J shed 6 bases, with 23 bases lying between them. CDR3 protein: CASNPRGESAHGYTF. In nucleotides, the CDR3 is TGTGCCAGTAATCCCCGAGGAGAGTCGGCTCATGGCTACACCTTC.

This clone was seen more than once but under ten times. This chain uses TRBV29-1 with TRBJ2-7; D perhaps matches TRBD1 (6 bases). V dropped 2 bases and J dropped 3 bases, with 8 bases sitting between them. The CDR3 is 12 amino acids. CDR1 SQVTM and CDR2 ANQGSEA come from the germline V gene. CDR3 sequence reads: CSVERDNYEQYF. The CDR3, as DNA: TGCAGCGTTGAAAGGGACAACTACGAGCAGTACTTC.

This chain links TRBV21-1 with TRBJ1-1; TRBD1 reflects the table's D call only, with no check against the DNA. TRBV21-1 is a pseudogene locus. This CDR3 comprises 21 residues. DNA of the CDR3: TGTGCCAGCAGCAAAGTTACGCCCCGGGACAGGGGGTGTTTAATGAACACTGAAGCTTTCTTT. This encodes CASSKVTPRDRGCLMNTEAFF.

This clone came up once. The chain combines TRBV11-2 with TRBJ1-2; D unclear. Looked up from germline, CDR1 is SGHAT and CDR2 is FQNNGV. This CDR3 has 12 amino acids. Between the trimmed V and J ends, which lost 5 bases and 4 bases, there was a span of 8 bases. The CDR3 DNA reads as TGTGCCAGCAGCGAAGAGGGCTATGGCTACACCTTC. Protein sequence: CASSEEGYGYTF.

The rearrangement uses TRBV5-1 and TRBJ1-5; TRBD1 matches at 7 bases. CDR1 and CDR2 (germline): SGHRS, YFSETQ. CDR3 length: 13 amino acids. Trimming at V came to 0 bases and at J to 10 bases, leaving 4 bases not matched to a gene. Here the CDR3 DNA reads TGCGCCAGCAGCTTGGGACGGGACAGTCCCCAGCATTTT. Protein product: CASSLGRDSPQHF.